These T cell receptor beta chains were read from a single sample in a study of blood T cell repertoires in COVID-19. TCRdb's table, derived via immunoSEQ multiplex PCR, lists solely in-frame clones and lacks some. The data show 40,000 to 50,000 clones, roughly nine tenths seen once. Sequenced material: peripheral blood. Receptors were obtained from a man aged 25 to 40 with active or convalescent COVID-19. CDR3s include the opening cysteine and the closing phenylalanine or tryptophan. D genes are given only for firm matches.

j_call | d_call | v_call | cdr3_aa | cdr3_nt
TRBJ2-3 | TRBD2 | TRBV6-1 | CASSELLAEQDTQYF | TGTGCCAGCAGTGAACTACTAGCGGAGCAAGATACGCAGTATTTT
TRBJ1-5 | - | TRBV29-1 | CSVGDDGAQHF | TGCAGCGTGGGAGATGATGGGGCCCAGCATTTT
TRBJ1-1 | - | TRBV2 | CASRNQGRGTEAFF | TGTGCCAGCAGAAATCAGGGGCGCGGCACTGAAGCTTTCTTT
TRBJ2-7 | TRBD2 | TRBV10-3 | CAISEGTSGGSEQYF | TGTGCCATCAGTGAGGGGACTAGCGGGGGGTCCGAGCAGTACTTC
TRBJ2-1 | TRBD2 | TRBV13 | CASSLRASGGNEQFF | TGTGCCAGCAGCTTACGGGCTAGCGGGGGGAATGAGCAGTTCTTC
TRBJ2-3 | - | TRBV19 | CASSAQVGRVDTQYF | TGTGCCAGTAGCGCTCAGGTCGGGAGAGTGGATACGCAGTATTTT
TRBJ2-1 | TRBD2 | TRBV6-5 | CASSNSWREHNNEQFF | TGTGCCAGCAGTAACTCCTGGCGGGAGCATAACAATGAGCAGTTCTTC
TRBJ1-2 | TRBD1 | TRBV7-9 | CASSFMSGGAEGYTF | TGTGCCAGCAGCTTCATGTCAGGGGGCGCTGAGGGCTACACCTTC
TRBJ1-2 | TRBD1 | TRBV12-5 | CASGLDPTGTYGYTF | TGTGCTAGTGGTTTGGACCCGACAGGGACCTATGGCTACACCTTC
TRBJ2-7 | TRBD2 | TRBV2 | CASTKWGTTSSYEQYF | TGTGCCAGCACAAAATGGGGGACTACAAGCTCCTACGAGCAGTACTTC
TRBJ2-7 | - | TRBV7-7 | CASSRSGAYEQYF | TGTGCCAGCAGCCGGAGCGGAGCCTACGAGCAGTACTTC
TRBJ2-2 | - | TRBV10-3 | CAISATGNTGELFF | TGTGCCATCAGTGCGACAGGGAACACCGGGGAGCTGTTTTTT
TRBJ2-1 | TRBD1 | TRBV4-3 | CASSQGWTGAVGNEQFF | TGCGCCAGCAGCCAAGGGTGGACAGGGGCCGTGGGAAATGAGCAGTTCTTC
TRBJ1-4 | - | TRBV19 | CASSNSGATNEKLFF | TGTGCCAGTAGTAATTCAGGTGCAACTAATGAAAAACTGTTTTTT
TRBJ1-2 | - | TRBV5-6 | CASGENYGYTF | TGTGCCAGTGGAGAGAACTATGGCTACACCTTC
TRBJ1-3 | TRBD1 | TRBV6-5 | CASRPGTGTGNTIYF | TGTGCCAGCAGGCCCGGGACAGGGACTGGAAACACCATATATTTT
TRBJ2-1 | TRBD2 | TRBV4-3 | CASSQGVAGDYNEQFF | TGCGCCAGCAGCCAAGGAGTAGCGGGAGACTACAATGAGCAGTTCTTC
TRBJ2-1 | TRBD1 | TRBV18 | CASSDGTGGSEQFF | TGTGCCAGCTCAGATGGGACAGGGGGCAGTGAGCAGTTCTTC
TRBJ1-1 | - | TRBV4-3 | CASSQTGSKAFF | TGCGCCAGCAGCCAAACAGGGAGTAAGGCTTTCTTT
TRBJ1-4 | - | TRBV18 | CASSQDINEKLFF | TGTGCCAGCTCACAGGACATAAATGAAAAACTGTTTTTT
TRBJ1-2 | - | TRBV5-1 | CASSQTGYGYTF | TGCGCCAGCAGCCAAACAGGCTATGGCTACACCTTC